The source of this T cell receptor (beta chain) is a study of shared clonotypes between healthy human individuals. Roughly 200 ng DNA, 30,000 or so T cell genomes, went into each sorted-subset replicate PCR. Sequenced by immunoSEQ multiplex PCR; TCRdb stores in-frame clones only, minus some. The profile shows 2 million to 2.5 million clones, 85% to 95% of them singletons. The CDR3 is 15 amino acids. Losses at the gene ends were 6 bases for V and 2 bases for J; bases not matched to a gene: 8. CDR1 and CDR2 (germline): MNHEY, SVGAGI. The TCR originated in a man aged 18 to 29 in good health. Some clones in this sample may be carry-over from other donors' samples. Specimen: naive CD4+ T cells from PBMCs. Documented subset: CD45RA+ positively selected. This rearrangement joins TRBV6-5 to TRBJ2-3; 7 nucleotides align to TRBD1. In DNA, the CDR3 is TGTGCCAGCAGCCGACAGGGCGACTTCACAGATACGCAGTATTTT. This gives the protein CASSRQGDFTDTQYF.